The T cell receptor beta chain under discussion was sequenced for a study of blood T cells in healthy people across ages. Points from the study as a whole: Long-lived donors had more naive CD4+ cells and higher diversity than aged donors.

Trimming cost V 4 bases and J 4 bases; bases outside gene matches: 3. CDR3 length: 14 residues. Per the germline V gene, CDR1 is LGHDT and CDR2 is YNNKEL (reference sequence). On this clonotype itself: What it binds is not known.

The sample providers were healthy Caucasian people from Russia, aged about 6 to 95. Together with a sample-barcoded 5' primer, a J-beta primer mix was included in a second PCR lasting about 6 to 12 cycles. A template-switch adaptor that had 12 random nucleotides put a tag on each cDNA molecule. In TCRdb, the 5' RACE reads were re-called with MiXCR into one record per CDR3 protein. The sample includes some 900,000 distinct CDR3 sequences, roughly 48% of them seen just once. Source material: blood. This chain joins TRBV3-1 and TRBJ2-3, with 9 bases lining up with TRBD2. The source is a man aged 25 to 40 in good health. CDR3 residues: CASSRGGGSDTQYF. In DNA, the CDR3 is TGTGCCAGCAGCCGCGGGGGGGGGTCAGATACGCAGTATTTT.